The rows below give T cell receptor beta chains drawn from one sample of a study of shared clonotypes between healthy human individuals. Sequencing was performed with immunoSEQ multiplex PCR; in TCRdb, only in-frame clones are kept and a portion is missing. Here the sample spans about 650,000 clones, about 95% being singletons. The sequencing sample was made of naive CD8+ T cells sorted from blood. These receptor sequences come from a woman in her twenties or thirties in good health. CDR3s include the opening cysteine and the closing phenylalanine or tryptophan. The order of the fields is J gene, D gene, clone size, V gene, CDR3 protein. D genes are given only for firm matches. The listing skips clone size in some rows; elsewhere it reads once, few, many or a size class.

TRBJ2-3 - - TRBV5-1 CASSLAAAESDGDTQYF
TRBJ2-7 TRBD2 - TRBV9 CASSAGLAGTFEQYF
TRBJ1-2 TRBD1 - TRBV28 CASSFPSGGAFYGYTF
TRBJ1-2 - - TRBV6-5 CASSYGGGKDGYTF
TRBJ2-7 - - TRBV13 CASSLQRDYEQYF
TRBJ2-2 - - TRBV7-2 CASSLGLAGELFF
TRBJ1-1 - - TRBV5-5 CASSLPTNTEAFF
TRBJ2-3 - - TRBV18 CASSPEAGFTDTQYF
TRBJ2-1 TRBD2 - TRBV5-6 CASTLGGRGDNEQFF
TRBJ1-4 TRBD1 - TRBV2 CARGTATNEKLFF
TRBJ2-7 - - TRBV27 CASSLGGVASYEQYF
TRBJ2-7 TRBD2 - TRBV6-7 CASHPQAGVESYEQYF
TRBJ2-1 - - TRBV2 CARHQNPDQTHNEQFF
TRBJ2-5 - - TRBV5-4 CASSEGGFAETQYF
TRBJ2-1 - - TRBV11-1 CASSTDLINEQFF
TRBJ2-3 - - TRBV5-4 CASIGGTDTQYF
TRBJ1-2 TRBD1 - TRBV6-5 CASSYVGGDYGYTF
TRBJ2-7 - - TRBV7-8 CASSPAPGSYEQYF
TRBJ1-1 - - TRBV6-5 CASSPSGNTEAFF
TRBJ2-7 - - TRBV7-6 CASSSGTGTEQYF
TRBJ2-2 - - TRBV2 CASSELYRDTGELFF
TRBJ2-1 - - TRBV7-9 CASSLGTGDNEQFF
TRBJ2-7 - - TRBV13 CASSARQVSYEQYF
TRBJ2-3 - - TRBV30 CAWSAGLGDTQYF
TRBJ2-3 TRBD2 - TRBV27 CASRPLAGGPGDTQYF
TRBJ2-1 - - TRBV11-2 CASSLEDGIAEGEQFF
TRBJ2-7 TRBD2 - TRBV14 CASRLAGAYEQYF
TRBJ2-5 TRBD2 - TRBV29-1 CSVEGGRAGEKTQYF
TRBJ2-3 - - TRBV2 CASRERQEVSTDTQYF
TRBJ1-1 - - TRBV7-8 CASSLSAGFTEAFF
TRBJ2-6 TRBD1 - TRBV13 CASSLGTGYSGANVLTF
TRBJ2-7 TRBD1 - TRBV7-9 CASSLAGRGFTYEQYF
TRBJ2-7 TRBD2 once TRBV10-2 CASGGTSFYEQYF
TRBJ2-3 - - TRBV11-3 CASRDLCPDRDTQYF
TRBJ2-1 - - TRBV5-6 CASSPITGETYNEQFF
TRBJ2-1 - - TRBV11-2 CASSPGYNEQFF
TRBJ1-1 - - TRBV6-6 CASSYSEAYTEAFF
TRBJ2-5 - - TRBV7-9 CASSIGGYQETQYF
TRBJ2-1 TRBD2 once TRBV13 CASSLIPSGTHLNEQFF
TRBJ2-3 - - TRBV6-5 CASSSVGGADTQYF